The clone carrying this TCR beta chain has just a few counts. Antigen: not known. The CDR3 loop spans 16 amino acids. Trimming removed 3 bases at V and 2 bases at J, with 14 bases between. Germline V gene data show CDR1 as MDHEN and CDR2 as SYDVKM. The sample originates from a study of T cell repertoires in cytomegalovirus infection. About the study: Public TCR beta signatures marked donors with CMV infection and the matching HLA.

Study observations and caveats: HLA-C-restricted TCR beta clonotypes specific for CMV led the ex vivo response.

TCRdb independently ran MiXCR on the reads; one entry per CDR3 protein. The sample has some 590,000 distinct CDR3 sequences, about 40% seen once; the top ten hold around 50%. The specimen was cultured PBMCs, collected from culture after CMV antigen stimulation. This clonotype was sampled from a human donor in good health (CMV status not recorded). Some clones in this sample may be carry-over from other donors' samples. The J gene is TRBJ1-5, the V gene TRBV28; the D is unclear. The CDR3 loop is CASSFAGSGGNQPQHF. CDR3 nucleotides: TGTGCCAGCAGTTTTGCGGGAAGTGGAGGCAATCAGCCCCAGCATTTT. Based on the CDR3 plus reference TRBV28 and TRBJ1-5, the full variable domain is DVKVTQSSRYLVKRTGEKVFLECVQDMDHENMFWYRQDPGLGLRLIYFSYDVKMKEKGDIPEGYSVSREKKERFSLILESASTNQTSMYLCASSFAGSGGNQPQHFGDGTRLSIL.